A selection of T cell receptor beta chains follows, all from one sample in a study of OX40 agonist ivuxolimab in advanced cancers. The assay was immunoSEQ multiplex PCR, and TCRdb's table has in-frame clones only and misses some. This sample has more than 60,000 clones, with about 92% found just once. Material: CD4+ or CD8+ T cells sorted from blood, obtained in a trial of the OX40 agonist ivuxolimab. The receptors derive from an adult with an advanced solid tumor such as melanoma, head and neck, liver or kidney cancer. The CDR3 runs from the conserved cysteine through the conserved F or W. Each record gives: J gene, D gene, V gene, clone size, CDR3 protein, CDR3 DNA. The D gene is left open where the match is weak. For some rows the clone size is stated as once, few or many, or as a class when expanded; others skip it.

>TRBJ1-1|-|TRBV11-2|-
CASSLDWDKPNEAFF
TGTGCCAGCAGCTTAGATTGGGACAAGCCCAACGAAGCTTTCTTT
>TRBJ2-1|-|TRBV7-2|-
CASSLRGRVGEQFF
TGTGCCAGCAGCTTACGAGGCAGGGTAGGTGAGCAGTTCTTC
>TRBJ1-2|TRBD1|TRBV27|-
CASSPQTGGGFHYGYTF
TGTGCCAGCAGTCCGCAGACAGGGGGCGGTTTTCACTATGGCTACACCTTC
>TRBJ2-1|-|TRBV7-2|-
CASSLETDEQFF
TGTGCCAGCAGCTTAGAGACTGATGAGCAGTTCTTC
>TRBJ2-3|TRBD2|TRBV7-2|once
CASSTPTSGRVSSTDTQYF
TGTGCCAGCAGCACCCCTACTAGCGGGAGGGTCTCTAGCACAGATACGCAGTATTTT
>TRBJ2-3|-|TRBV7-3|-
CAFEGRFRADTQYF
TGTGCCTTCGAAGGTAGGTTTCGCGCGGATACGCAGTATTTT
>TRBJ1-2|TRBD1|TRBV7-2|-
CASSQGDRVYGYTF
TGTGCCAGCAGCCAGGGGGACAGGGTCTATGGCTACACCTTC
>TRBJ1-1|-|TRBV9|-
CASSASRGMNTEAFF
TGTGCCAGCAGCGCGAGCCGGGGGATGAACACTGAAGCTTTCTTT
>TRBJ2-7|-|TRBV5-1|-
CASSLGLVAYEQYF
TGCGCCAGCAGCTTGGGGCTAGTGGCCTACGAGCAGTACTTC
>TRBJ2-7|-|TRBV6-5|once
CASTSRPPEYEQYF
TGTGCCAGCACCTCTAGGCCCCCCGAGTACGAGCAGTACTTC
>TRBJ2-7|-|TRBV6-1|-
CASKESPGSGLEQYF
TGTGCCAGCAAGGAATCCCCGGGGAGTGGCCTCGAGCAGTACTTC
>TRBJ1-1|TRBD1|TRBV7-8|-
CASSVGQLNTEAFF
TGTGCCAGCAGCGTGGGACAGCTAAACACTGAAGCTTTCTTT
>TRBJ2-7|TRBD2|TRBV5-4|-
CASSQHVGLAGAYEQYF
TGTGCCAGCAGCCAGCACGTCGGACTAGCGGGAGCATACGAGCAGTACTTC
>TRBJ2-3|TRBD1|TRBV7-7|-
CASSLGTVLDTQYF
TGTGCCAGCAGCCTCGGGACAGTACTAGATACGCAGTATTTT
>TRBJ1-2|TRBD1|TRBV7-9|-
CASSTATGVTGYTF
TGTGCCAGCAGCACCGCAACAGGGGTAACTGGCTACACCTTC
>TRBJ2-5|-|TRBV6-1|-
CASSPRLFEGTQYF
TGTGCCAGCAGTCCCAGACTATTTGAGGGGACCCAGTACTTC
>TRBJ2-1|-|TRBV11-2|-
CASSLVTGVFNEQFF
TGTGCCAGCAGCTTAGTCACGGGAGTTTTTAATGAGCAGTTCTTC
>TRBJ1-4|-|TRBV5-4|-
CASSLPSTVNIEKLFF
TGTGCCAGCAGCTTGCCCTCGACAGTTAATATTGAAAAACTGTTTTTT
>TRBJ1-1|-|TRBV6-1|-
CASSDQMNTEAFF
TGTGCCAGCAGTGACCAGATGAACACTGAAGCTTTCTTT
>TRBJ1-5|-|TRBV19|-
CASSIELYQPQHF
TGTGCCAGTAGTATAGAACTGTATCAGCCCCAGCATTTT
>TRBJ2-1|TRBD1|TRBV7-2|once
CASTPTLQGDEQFF
TGTGCCAGCACCCCGACGCTTCAGGGGGATGAGCAGTTCTTC
>TRBJ1-1|TRBD1|TRBV15|-
CATSSPDRENTEAFF
TGTGCCACCAGCAGCCCGGACAGGGAGAACACTGAAGCTTTCTTT
>TRBJ2-7|-|TRBV21-1|-
CASSKVGSLSSYEQYF
TGTGCCAGCAGCAAAGTCGGCAGTTTAAGCTCCTACGAGCAGTACTTC
>TRBJ1-2|TRBD1|TRBV7-2|few
CASSPGQGRSYGYTF
TGTGCCAGCAGCCCAGGACAGGGGAGAAGCTATGGCTACACCTTC
>TRBJ1-1|-|TRBV30|-
CAFQGTPNTEAFF
TGTGCCTTTCAGGGGACGCCGAACACTGAAGCTTTCTTT
>TRBJ2-5|TRBD1|TRBV25-1|once
CASSAITDRANQYF
TGTGCCAGCAGTGCCATTACGGACAGGGCGAACCAGTACTTC
>TRBJ2-2|-|TRBV21-1|-
CASRPGGSQGSGRPGELFF
TGTGCCAGCAGGCCCGGGGGCAGCCAAGGTAGCGGGAGGCCCGGGGAGCTGTTTTTT
>TRBJ1-2|TRBD1|TRBV5-4|-
CASSRQGDLPDGGYTF
TGTGCCAGCAGTCGACAGGGGGACCTCCCCGATGGCGGCTACACCTTC
>TRBJ2-1|-|TRBV5-5|-
CASSLYTDNEQFF
TGTGCCAGCAGCTTGTACACCGACAATGAGCAGTTCTTC
>TRBJ2-1|TRBD2|TRBV18|-
CASSPGLAGRVDEQFF
TGTGCCAGCTCACCCGGACTAGCGGGAAGAGTAGATGAGCAGTTCTTC